This entry features one T cell receptor (beta chain) sequence. Treatment denoted: randomized to nivolumab then ipilimumab (arm A) or the reverse (arm B). Live CD3+CD8+ CD19− CD56− cells were sorted from PBMCs. The data are from a study of sequential checkpoint blockade in melanoma. For the study at large: Arm A got nivolumab then ipilimumab; arm B the reverse, 1:1.

The CDR3 loop spans 16 amino acids. CDR1 is KGHSY, CDR2 FQNENV, per germline. The V end lost 5 bases, the J end lost 2 bases, and 16 bases lay between the germline ends. Generated by immunoSEQ multiplex PCR, the TCRdb table keeps only in-frame clones and is missing some. The sample carries over 15,000 clones, about 83% recorded once. The sample consisted of CD8+ T cells sorted from blood (inferred from file names), taken from a patient given nivolumab and ipilimumab in sequence. This clonotype originated in a human donor with melanoma. The J gene is TRBJ2-1, the V gene TRBV16; weak D call: TRBD2 (6 bases). In DNA, the CDR3 is TGTGCCAGCAGCGCCGTTAGCGGAGGCCCCTACAATGAGCAGTTCTTC. Protein: CASSAVSGGPYNEQFF. The full variable domain, rest sourced from reference TRBV16 and TRBJ2-1, is GEEVAQTPKHLVRGEGQKAKLYCAPIKGHSYVFWYQQVLKNEFKFLISFQNENVFDETGMPKERFSAKCLPNSPCSLEIQATKLEDSAVYFCASSAVSGGPYNEQFFGPGTRLTVL.